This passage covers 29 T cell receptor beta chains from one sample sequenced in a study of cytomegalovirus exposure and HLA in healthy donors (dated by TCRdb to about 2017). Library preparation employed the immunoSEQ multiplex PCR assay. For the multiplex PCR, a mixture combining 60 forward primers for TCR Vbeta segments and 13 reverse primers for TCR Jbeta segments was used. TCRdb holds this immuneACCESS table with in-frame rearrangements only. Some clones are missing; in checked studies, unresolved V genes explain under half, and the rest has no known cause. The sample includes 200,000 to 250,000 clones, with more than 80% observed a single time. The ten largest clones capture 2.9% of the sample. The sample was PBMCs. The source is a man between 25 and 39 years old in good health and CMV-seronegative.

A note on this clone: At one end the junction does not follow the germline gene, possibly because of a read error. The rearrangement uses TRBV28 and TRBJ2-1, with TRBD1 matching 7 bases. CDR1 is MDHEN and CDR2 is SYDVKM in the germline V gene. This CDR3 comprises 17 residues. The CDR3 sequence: CASRPFQDRASGNERFF. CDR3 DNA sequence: TGTGCCAGCAGACCTTTCCAAGACAGGGCGAGTGGCAATGAGCGGTTCTTC.

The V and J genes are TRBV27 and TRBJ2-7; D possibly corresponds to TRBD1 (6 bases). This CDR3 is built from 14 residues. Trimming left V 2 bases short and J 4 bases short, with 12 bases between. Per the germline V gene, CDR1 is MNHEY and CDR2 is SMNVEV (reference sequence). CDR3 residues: CASSLKGQRYEQYF. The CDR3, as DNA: TGTGCCAGCAGTTTAAAAGGACAGAGGTACGAGCAGTACTTC.

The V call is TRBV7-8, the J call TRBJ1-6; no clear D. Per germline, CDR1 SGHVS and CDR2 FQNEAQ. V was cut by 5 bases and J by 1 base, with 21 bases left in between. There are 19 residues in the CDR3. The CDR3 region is CASSPTTTSSGSYNSPLHF. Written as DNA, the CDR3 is TGTGCCAGCAGCCCCACAACCACATCCTCGGGGTCCTATAATTCACCCCTCCACTTT.

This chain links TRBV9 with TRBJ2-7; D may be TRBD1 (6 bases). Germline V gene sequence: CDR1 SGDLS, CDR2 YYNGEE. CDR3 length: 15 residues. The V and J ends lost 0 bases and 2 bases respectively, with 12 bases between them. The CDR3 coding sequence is TGTGCCAGCAGCGTAGCTTTGGGGACAACCTACGAGCAGTACTTC. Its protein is CASSVALGTTYEQYF.

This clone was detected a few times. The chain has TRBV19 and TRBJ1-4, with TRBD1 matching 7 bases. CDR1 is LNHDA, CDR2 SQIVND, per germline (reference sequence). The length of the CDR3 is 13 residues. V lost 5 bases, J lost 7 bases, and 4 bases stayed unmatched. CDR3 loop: CASSPGTVEKLFF. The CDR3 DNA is TGTGCCAGTAGTCCCGGGACAGTTGAAAAACTGTTTTTT.

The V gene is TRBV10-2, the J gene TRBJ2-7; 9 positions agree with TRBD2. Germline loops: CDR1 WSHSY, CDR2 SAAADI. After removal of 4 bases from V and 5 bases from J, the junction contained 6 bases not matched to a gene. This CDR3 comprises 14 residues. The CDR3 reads CASSGRGGLDEQYF. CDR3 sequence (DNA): TGCGCCAGCAGTGGGCGGGGGGGATTGGACGAGCAGTACTTC.

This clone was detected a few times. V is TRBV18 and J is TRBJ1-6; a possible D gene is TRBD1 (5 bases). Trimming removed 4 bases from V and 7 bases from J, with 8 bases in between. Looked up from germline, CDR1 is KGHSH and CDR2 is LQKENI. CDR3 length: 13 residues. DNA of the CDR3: TGTGCCAGCTCACAGGGGTCAAATTCACCCCTCCACTTT. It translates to CASSQGSNSPLHF.

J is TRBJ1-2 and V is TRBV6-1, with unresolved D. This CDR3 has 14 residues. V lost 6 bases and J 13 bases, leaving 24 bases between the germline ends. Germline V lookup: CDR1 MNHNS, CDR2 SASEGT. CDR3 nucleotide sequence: TGTGCCAGCAGGCCCATTCGTAATTCGGCAGGCATCACCTTC. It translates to CASRPIRNSAGITF.

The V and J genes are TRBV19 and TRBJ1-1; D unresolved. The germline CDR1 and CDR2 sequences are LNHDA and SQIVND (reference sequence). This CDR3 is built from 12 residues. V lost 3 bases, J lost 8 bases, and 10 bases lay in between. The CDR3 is CASSMSATEAFF. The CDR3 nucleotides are TGTGCCAGTAGTATGAGTGCGACAGAAGCTTTCTTT.

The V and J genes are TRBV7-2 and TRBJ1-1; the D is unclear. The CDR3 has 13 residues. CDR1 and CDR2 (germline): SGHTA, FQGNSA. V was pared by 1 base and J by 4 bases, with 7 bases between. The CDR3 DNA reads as TGTGCCAGCAGCTTAGACGCGCCCACTGAAGCTTTCTTT. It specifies CASSLDAPTEAFF. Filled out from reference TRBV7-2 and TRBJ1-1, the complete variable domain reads GAGVSQSPSNKVTEKGKDVELRCDPISGHTALYWYRQSLGQGLEFLIYFQGNSAPDKSGLPSDRFSAERTGGSVSTLTIQRTQQEDSAVYLCASSLDAPTEAFFGQGTRLTVV.

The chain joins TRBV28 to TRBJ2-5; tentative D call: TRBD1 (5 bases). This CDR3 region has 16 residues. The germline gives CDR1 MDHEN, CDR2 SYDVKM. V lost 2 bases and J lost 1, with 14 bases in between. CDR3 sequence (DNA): TGTGCCAGCAGTTTAAATAGGTGGGGCCCCCAAGAGACCCAGTACTTC. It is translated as CASSLNRWGPQETQYF. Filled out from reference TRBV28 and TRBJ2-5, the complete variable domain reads DVKVTQSSRYLVKRTGEKVFLECVQDMDHENMFWYRQDPGLGLRLIYFSYDVKMKEKGDIPEGYSVSREKKERFSLILESASTNQTSMYLCASSLNRWGPQETQYFGPGTRLLVL.

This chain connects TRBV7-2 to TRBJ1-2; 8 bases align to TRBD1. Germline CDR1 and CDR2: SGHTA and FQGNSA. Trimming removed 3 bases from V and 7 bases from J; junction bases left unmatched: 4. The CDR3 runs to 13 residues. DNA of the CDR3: TGTGCCAGCAGCTTGGGACAGGACCTTGGCTACACCTTC. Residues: CASSLGQDLGYTF.

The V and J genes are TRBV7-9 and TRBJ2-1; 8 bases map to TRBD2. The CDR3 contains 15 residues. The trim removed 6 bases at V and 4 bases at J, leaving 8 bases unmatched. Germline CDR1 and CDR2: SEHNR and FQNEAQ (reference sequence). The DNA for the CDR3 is TGTGCCAGCAGTTTTAGCGGGGACACGTACAATGAGCAGTTCTTC. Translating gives CASSFSGDTYNEQFF.

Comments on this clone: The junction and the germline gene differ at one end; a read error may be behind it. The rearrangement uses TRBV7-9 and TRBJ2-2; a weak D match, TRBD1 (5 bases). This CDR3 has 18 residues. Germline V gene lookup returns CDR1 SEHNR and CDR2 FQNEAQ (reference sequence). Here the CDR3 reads CSSSDPRQGVVNTGELFF. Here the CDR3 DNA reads TGTTCCAGCAGTGACCCTCGGCAAGGGGTCGTGAACACCGGGGAGCTGTTTTTT.

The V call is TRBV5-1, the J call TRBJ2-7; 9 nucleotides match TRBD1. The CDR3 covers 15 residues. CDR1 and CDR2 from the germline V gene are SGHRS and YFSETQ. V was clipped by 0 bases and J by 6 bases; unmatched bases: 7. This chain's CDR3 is CASSLEGGQGGEQYF. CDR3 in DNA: TGCGCCAGCAGCTTGGAAGGGGGACAGGGCGGCGAGCAGTACTTC.

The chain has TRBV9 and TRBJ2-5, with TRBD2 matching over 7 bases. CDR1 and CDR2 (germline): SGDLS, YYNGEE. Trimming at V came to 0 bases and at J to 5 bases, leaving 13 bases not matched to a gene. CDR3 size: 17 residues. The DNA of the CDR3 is TGTGCCAGCAGCGTAGAAGGCGTAGCGGGCCCCGGGGAGACCCAGTACTTC. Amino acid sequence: CASSVEGVAGPGETQYF.

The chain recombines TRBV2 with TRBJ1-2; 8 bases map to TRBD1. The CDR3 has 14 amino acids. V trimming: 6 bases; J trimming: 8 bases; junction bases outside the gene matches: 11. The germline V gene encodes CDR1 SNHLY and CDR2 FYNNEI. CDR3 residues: CASSRDRSGEGYTF. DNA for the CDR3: TGTGCCAGCAGCCGGGACAGGTCAGGAGAAGGCTACACCTTC.

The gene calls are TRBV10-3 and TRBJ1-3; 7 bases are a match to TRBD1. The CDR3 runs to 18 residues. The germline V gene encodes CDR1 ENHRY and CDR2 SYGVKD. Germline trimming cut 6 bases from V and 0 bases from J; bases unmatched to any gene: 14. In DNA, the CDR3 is TGTGCCATCAGCGCGACAGGGAGGACAGCGAGCTCTGGAAACACCATATATTTT. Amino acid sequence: CAISATGRTASSGNTIYF.

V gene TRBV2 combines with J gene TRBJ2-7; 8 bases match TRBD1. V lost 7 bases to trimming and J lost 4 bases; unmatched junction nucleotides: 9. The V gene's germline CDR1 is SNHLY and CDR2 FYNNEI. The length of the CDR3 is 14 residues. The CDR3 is CASNQGQGYYEQYF. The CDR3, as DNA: TGTGCCAGCAATCAAGGACAGGGTTATTACGAGCAGTACTTC.

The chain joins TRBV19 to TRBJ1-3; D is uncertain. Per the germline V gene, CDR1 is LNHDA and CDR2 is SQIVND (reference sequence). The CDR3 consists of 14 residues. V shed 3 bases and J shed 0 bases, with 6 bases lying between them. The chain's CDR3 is CASSISSSGNTIYF. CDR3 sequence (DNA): TGTGCCAGTAGTATTTCCAGCTCTGGAAACACCATATATTTT. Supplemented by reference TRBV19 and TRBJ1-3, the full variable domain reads DGGITQSPKYLFRKEGQNVTLSCEQNLNHDAMYWYRQDPGQGLRLIYYSQIVNDFQKGDIAEGYSVSREKKESFPLTVTSAQKNPTAFYLCASSISSSGNTIYFGEGSWLTVV.

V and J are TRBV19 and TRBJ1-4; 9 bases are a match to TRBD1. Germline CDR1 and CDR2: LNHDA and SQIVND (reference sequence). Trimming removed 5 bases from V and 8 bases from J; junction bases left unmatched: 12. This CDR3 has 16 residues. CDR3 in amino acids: CASSPHYRGLGEKLFF. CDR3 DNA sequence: TGTGCCAGTAGTCCCCATTACAGGGGGCTAGGGGAAAAACTGTTTTTT.

The CDR3 coding sequence is TGCGCCAGCAGCCAAGTCGGGACTAACTATGGCTACACCTTC. Protein sequence: CASSQVGTNYGYTF. The chain links TRBV4-1 to TRBJ1-2; no firm D call. This CDR3 contains 14 residues. V was shortened by 1 base and J by 0 bases, with 6 bases between the two germline ends. Germline lookup yields CDR1 MGHRA and CDR2 YSYEKL.

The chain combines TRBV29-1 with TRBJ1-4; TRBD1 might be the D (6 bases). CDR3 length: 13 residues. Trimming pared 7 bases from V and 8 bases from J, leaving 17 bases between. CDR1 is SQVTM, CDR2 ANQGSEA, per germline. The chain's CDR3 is CSAWDKAEEKLFF. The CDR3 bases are TGCAGCGCCTGGGACAAAGCGGAAGAAAAACTGTTTTTT.

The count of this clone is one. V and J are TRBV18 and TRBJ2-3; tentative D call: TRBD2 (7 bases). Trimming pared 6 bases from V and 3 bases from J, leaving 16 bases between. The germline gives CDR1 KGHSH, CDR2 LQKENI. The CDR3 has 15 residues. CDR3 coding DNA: TGTGCCAGCTCGCGAAGGGGGGGGTTGACAGATACGCAGTATTTT. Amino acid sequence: CASSRRGGLTDTQYF. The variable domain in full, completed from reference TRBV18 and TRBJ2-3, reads NAGVMQNPRHLVRRRGQEARLRCSPMKGHSHVYWYRQLPEEGLKFMVYLQKENIIDESGMPKERFSAEFPKEGPSILRIQQVVRGDSAAYFCASSRRGGLTDTQYFGPGTRLTVL.

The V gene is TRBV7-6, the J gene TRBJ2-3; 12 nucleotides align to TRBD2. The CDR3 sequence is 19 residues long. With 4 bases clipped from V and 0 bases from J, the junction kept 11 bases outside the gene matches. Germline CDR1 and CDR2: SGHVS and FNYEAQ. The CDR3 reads CASSSGGLAGYSSTDTQYF. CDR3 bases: TGTGCCAGCAGCTCCGGCGGACTAGCGGGGTATTCTAGCACAGATACGCAGTATTTT.

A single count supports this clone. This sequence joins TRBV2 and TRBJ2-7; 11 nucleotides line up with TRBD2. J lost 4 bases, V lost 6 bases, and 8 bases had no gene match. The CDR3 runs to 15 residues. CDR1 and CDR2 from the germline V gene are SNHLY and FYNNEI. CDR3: CASSHSGGAEYEQYF. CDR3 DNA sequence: TGTGCCAGCAGCCATAGCGGGGGGGCCGAGTACGAGCAGTACTTC. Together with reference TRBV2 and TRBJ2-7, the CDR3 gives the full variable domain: EPEVTQTPSHQVTQMGQEVILRCVPISNHLYFYWYRQILGQKVEFLVSFYNNEISEKSEIFDDQFSVERPDGSNFTLKIRSTKLEDSAMYFCASSHSGGAEYEQYFGPGTRLTVT.

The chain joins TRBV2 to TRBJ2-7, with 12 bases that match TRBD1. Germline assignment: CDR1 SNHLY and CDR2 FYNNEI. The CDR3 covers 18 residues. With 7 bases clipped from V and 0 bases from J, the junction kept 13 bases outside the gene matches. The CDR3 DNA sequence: TGTGCCAGCAATGGAGGGGGACAGGGGGCTCTAAGCTCCTACGAGCAGTACTTC. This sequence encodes CASNGGGQGALSSYEQYF.

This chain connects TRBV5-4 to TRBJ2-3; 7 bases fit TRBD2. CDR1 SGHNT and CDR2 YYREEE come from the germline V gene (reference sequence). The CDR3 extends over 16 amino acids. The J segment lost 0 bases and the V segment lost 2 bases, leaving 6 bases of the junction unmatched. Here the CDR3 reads CASSFPGGTSTDTQYF. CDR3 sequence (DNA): TGTGCCAGCAGCTTCCCCGGGGGGACTAGCACAGATACGCAGTATTTT. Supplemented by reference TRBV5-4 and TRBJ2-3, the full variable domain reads ETGVTQSPTHLIKTRGQQVTLRCSSQSGHNTVSWYQQALGQGPQFIFQYYREEENGRGNFPPRFSGLQFPNYSSELNVNALELDDSALYLCASSFPGGTSTDTQYFGPGTRLTVL.

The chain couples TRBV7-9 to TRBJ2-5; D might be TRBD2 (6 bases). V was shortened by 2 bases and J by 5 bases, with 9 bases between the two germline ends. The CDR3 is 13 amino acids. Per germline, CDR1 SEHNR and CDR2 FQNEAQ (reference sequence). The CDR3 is CASSLPGEETQYF. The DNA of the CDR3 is TGTGCCAGCAGCTTACCGGGGGAGGAGACCCAGTACTTC.